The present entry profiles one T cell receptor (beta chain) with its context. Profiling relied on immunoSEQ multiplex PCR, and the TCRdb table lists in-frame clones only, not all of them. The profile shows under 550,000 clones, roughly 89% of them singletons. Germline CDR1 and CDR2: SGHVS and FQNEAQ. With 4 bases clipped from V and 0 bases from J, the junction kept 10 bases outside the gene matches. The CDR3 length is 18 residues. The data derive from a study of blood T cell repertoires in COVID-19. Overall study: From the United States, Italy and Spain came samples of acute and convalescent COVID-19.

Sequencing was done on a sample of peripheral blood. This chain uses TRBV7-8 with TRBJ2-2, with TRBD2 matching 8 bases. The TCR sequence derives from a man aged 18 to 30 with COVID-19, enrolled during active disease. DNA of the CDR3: TGTGCCAGCAGCTCTCCTCCAAACGGGAGGGCGAACACCGGGGAGCTGTTTTTT. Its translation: CASSSPPNGRANTGELFF.